This TCR beta chain was identified during a study of blood T cell repertoires in COVID-19. Here immunoSEQ multiplex PCR was the method, and the copy in TCRdb shows in-frame clones only, minus some. The data show about 250,000 clones, just under 85% seen once. This CDR3 region has 16 residues. Per germline, CDR1 MDHEN and CDR2 SYDVKM. Trimming removed 7 bases at V and 3 bases at J, with 16 bases between. The rearrangement uses TRBV28 and TRBJ1-6; D is ambiguous. Sequences were obtained from peripheral blood. The clonotype originates from a woman aged 55-70 years with active or convalescent COVID-19. The chain's CDR3 is CASTVRGGYYNSPLHF. DNA of the CDR3: TGTGCCAGCACCGTCCGGGGTGGGTACTATAATTCACCCCTCCACTTT.